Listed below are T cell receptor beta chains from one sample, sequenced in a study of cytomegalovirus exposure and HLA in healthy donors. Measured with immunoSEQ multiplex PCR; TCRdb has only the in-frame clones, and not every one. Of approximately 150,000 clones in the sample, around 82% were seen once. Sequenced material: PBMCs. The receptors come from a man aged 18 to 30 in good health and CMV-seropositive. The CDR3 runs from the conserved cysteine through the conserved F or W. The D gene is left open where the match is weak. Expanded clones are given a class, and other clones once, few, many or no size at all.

DNA: TGTGCCAGCAGTTACTCCGGACAGGGTGGGGCCTACGAGCAGTACTTC
CDR3: CASSYSGQGGAYEQYF
V: TRBV6-5
J: TRBJ2-7
size: -
D: TRBD1

DNA: TGTGCCAGCAGGAGGGGGTCCCAAGAGACCCAGTACTTC
CDR3: CASRRGSQETQYF
V: TRBV25-1
J: TRBJ2-5
size: once
D: -

DNA: TGTGCCAGCAGCTTGGAGATTTCGTGGGCCATATATTTT
CDR3: CASSLEISWAIYF
V: TRBV11-2
J: TRBJ1-3
size: -
D: -

DNA: TGTGCCACCCGGACAGGGACGAACACCGGGGAGCTGTTTTTT
CDR3: CATRTGTNTGELFF
V: TRBV19
J: TRBJ2-2
size: -
D: TRBD1

DNA: TGTGCCAGCAGCCTGAACCGGGACAGTAAGAAAAGTCCGTACTTC
CDR3: CASSLNRDSKKSPYF
V: TRBV6-5
J: TRBJ2-7
size: -
D: TRBD1

DNA: TGTGCCAGCAGCTTAGCGGGGACTAGCGGGGGGGTGTGGGATGAGCAGTTCTTC
CDR3: CASSLAGTSGGVWDEQFF
V: TRBV7-9
J: TRBJ2-1
size: -
D: TRBD2

DNA: TGTGCCAGCAGTTTGACCAGGGTGAATTCTGGAAACACCATATATTTT
CDR3: CASSLTRVNSGNTIYF
V: TRBV28
J: TRBJ1-3
size: -
D: -

DNA: TGTGCCAGCAGCGCTGGGACTAGCGGGTCTACAGATACGCAGTATTTT
CDR3: CASSAGTSGSTDTQYF
V: TRBV9
J: TRBJ2-3
size: -
D: TRBD2

DNA: TGTGCCAGCAGGCCGGACAGGGTCAATTCACCCCTCCACTTT
CDR3: CASRPDRVNSPLHF
V: TRBV27
J: TRBJ1-6
size: -
D: TRBD1

DNA: TGTGCCAGTCACGGACTAGCGGGAGGCGAGCAGTACTTC
CDR3: CASHGLAGGEQYF
V: TRBV19
J: TRBJ2-7
size: -
D: TRBD2

DNA: TGTGCCAGCCGTCCAGGACAGAACACCGGGGAGCTGTTTTTT
CDR3: CASRPGQNTGELFF
V: TRBV6-1
J: TRBJ2-2
size: -
D: -